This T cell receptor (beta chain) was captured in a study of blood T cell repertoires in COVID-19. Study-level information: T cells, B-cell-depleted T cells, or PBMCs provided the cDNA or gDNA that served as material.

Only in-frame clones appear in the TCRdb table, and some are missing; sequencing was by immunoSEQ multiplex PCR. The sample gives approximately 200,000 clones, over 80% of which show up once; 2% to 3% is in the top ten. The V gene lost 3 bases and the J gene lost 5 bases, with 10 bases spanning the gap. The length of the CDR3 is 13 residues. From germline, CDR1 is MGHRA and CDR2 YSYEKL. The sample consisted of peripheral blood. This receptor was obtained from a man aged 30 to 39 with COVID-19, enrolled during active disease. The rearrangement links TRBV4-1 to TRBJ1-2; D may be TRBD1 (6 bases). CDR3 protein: CASSHIQGYGYTF. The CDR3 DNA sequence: TGCGCCAGCAGCCACATACAGGGTTATGGCTACACCTTC.